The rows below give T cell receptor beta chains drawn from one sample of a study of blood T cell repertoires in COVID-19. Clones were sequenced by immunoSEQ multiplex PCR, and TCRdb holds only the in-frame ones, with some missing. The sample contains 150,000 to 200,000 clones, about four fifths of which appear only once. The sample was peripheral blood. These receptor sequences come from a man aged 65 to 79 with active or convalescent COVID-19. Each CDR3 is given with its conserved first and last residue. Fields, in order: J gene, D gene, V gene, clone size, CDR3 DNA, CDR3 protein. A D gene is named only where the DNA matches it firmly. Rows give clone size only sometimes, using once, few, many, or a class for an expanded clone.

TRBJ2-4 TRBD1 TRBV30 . TGTGCCTTTAACAGGGGGTTGGGCAAAAACATTCAGTACTTC CAFNRGLGKNIQYF
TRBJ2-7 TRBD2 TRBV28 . TGTGCCAGCAGTCGGGGGGGGACTAGCGGGAGTGATGAGCAGTACTTC CASSRGGTSGSDEQYF
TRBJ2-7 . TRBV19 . TGTGCCAGTAGTATCGGGCTCCCCGCGGGGTACGAGCAGTACTTC CASSIGLPAGYEQYF
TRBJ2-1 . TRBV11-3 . TGTGCCAGCAGCTTATCGGGAGACTACAATGAGCAGTTCTTC CASSLSGDYNEQFF
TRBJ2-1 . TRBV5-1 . TGCGCCAGCAGCCCGGGGGAGCAGGAGCAGTTCTTC CASSPGEQEQFF
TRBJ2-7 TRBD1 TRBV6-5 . TGTGCCAGCAGTCAACACGGGACAGGGGGCAACGAGCAGTACTTC CASSQHGTGGNEQYF
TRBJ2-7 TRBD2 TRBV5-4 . TGTGCCAGCAGCTTGGCCGGACTAGCGACGGCGCAGCAGTACTTC CASSLAGLATAQQYF
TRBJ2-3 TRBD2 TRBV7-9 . TGTGCCAGCAGCCAGGGGGGACTAGCCTCAGATACGCAGTATTTT CASSQGGLASDTQYF
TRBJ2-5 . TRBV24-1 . TGTGCCACCAGTGAAGCCAACCAAGAGACCCAGTACTTC CATSEANQETQYF
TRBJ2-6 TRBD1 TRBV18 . TGTGCCAGCTCACCACTCAGGGGGTCAGGGGCCAACGTCCTGACTTTC CASSPLRGSGANVLTF
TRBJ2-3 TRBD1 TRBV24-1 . TGTGCCACCAGTGAAGCCGGGACAGGGAGGGGAGATACGCAGTATTTT CATSEAGTGRGDTQYF
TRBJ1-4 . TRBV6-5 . TGTGCCAGCAGCCGCGAGGTTGGCGAAAAACTGTTTTTT CASSREVGEKLFF
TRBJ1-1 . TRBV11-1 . TGTGCCAGCAGGATCCCCGGGACACTTGAAGCTTTCTTT CASRIPGTLEAFF
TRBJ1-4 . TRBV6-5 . TGTGCCAGCAGGATGACAGCAACTAATGAAAAACTGTTTTTT CASRMTATNEKLFF
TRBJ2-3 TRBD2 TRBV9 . TGTGCCAGCAGCCCCTGGGGCGGGGGGGCCGAGGAAGATACGCAGTATTTT CASSPWGGGAEEDTQYF
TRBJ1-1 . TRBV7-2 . TGTGCCAGCAGCTTAGGCGGGACGAGGACTGAAGCTTTCTTT CASSLGGTRTEAFF
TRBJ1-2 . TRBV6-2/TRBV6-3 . TGTGCCAGCAGTTCCTTCCCGTTTGGAGGGAGTGACTATGGCTACACCTTC CASSSFPFGGSDYGYTF
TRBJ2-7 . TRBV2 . TGTGCCAGTTCATCCTACGAGCAGTACTTC CASSSYEQYF
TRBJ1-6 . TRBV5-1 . TGCGCCAGCAGCTCTGGGGTCGCGGGTTCACCCCTCCACTTT CASSSGVAGSPLHF
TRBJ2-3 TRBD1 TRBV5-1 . TGCGCCAGTACCGTTGGACAGGGGGCAGGCGCAGATACGCAGTATTTT CASTVGQGAGADTQYF
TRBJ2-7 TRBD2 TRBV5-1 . TGCGCCAGCAGCTCGGAGACTAGCGGGCAGAAGGACTTC CASSSETSGQKDF
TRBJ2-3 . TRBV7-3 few TGTGCCAGCAGCTTAACGTCGAGAGGGCGAGATACGCAGTATTTT CASSLTSRGRDTQYF
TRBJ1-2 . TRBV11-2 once TGTGCCAGCAGCTTATTTCAGGGAGGACATGGCTACACCTTC CASSLFQGGHGYTF
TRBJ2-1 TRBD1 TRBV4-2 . TGTGCCAGCAGCCCCAGGACAGGGCTACCCTACAATGAGCAGTTCTTC CASSPRTGLPYNEQFF
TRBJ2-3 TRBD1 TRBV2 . TGTGCCAGCACAATAGGGGACAGGGCCACAGATACGCAGTATTTT CASTIGDRATDTQYF
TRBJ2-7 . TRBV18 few TGTGCCAGCTCACCATCTACCGCGGGGGCAGGGGCATACTACGAGCAGTACTTC CASSPSTAGAGAYYEQYF
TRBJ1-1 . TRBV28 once TGTGCCAGCAGCCGGGGGGGAGACACTGAAGCTTTCTTT CASSRGGDTEAFF
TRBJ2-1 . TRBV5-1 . TGCGCCAGCAGCTTGGCCGAAGAGGTGCAGTTCTTC CASSLAEEVQFF
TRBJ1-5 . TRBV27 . TGTGCCAGCAGTTCCGTTAGCCGCAATCAGCCCCAGCATTTT CASSSVSRNQPQHF
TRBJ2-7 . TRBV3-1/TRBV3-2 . TGTGCCAGCAGCCAAGATCAGGACGAGCAGTACTTC CASSQDQDEQYF
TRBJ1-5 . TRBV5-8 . TGTGCCAGCAGCTTGACAGTGAATCAGCCCCAGCATTTT CASSLTVNQPQHF
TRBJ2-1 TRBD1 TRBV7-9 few TGTGCCAGCAGCCACGACAGGGATGAGCAGTTCTTC CASSHDRDEQFF
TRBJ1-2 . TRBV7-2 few TGTGCCAGCAGCTTCCCCCTTCCAGGGGTGGGGGGCTACACCTTC CASSFPLPGVGGYTF
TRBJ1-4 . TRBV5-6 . TGTGCCAGCAGCTTAAGCTTTGCACATGAAAAACTGTTTTTT CASSLSFAHEKLFF
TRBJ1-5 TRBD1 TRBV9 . TGTGCCAGCAGCGCGACAGGGCGGACGAATCAGCCCCAGCATTTT CASSATGRTNQPQHF
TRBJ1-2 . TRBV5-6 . TGTGCCAGCAGCCCGACAGGAGACCACTATGGCTACACCTTC CASSPTGDHYGYTF